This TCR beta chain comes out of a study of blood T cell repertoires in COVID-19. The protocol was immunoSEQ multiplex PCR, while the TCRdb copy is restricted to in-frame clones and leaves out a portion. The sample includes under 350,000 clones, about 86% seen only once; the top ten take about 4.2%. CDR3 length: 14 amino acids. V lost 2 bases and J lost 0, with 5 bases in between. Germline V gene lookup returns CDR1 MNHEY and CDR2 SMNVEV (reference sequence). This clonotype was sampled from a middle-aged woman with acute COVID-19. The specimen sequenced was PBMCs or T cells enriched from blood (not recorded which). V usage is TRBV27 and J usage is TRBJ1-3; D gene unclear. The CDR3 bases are TGTGCCAGCAGTTTACAGATCTCTGGAAACACCATATATTTT. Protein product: CASSLQISGNTIYF.